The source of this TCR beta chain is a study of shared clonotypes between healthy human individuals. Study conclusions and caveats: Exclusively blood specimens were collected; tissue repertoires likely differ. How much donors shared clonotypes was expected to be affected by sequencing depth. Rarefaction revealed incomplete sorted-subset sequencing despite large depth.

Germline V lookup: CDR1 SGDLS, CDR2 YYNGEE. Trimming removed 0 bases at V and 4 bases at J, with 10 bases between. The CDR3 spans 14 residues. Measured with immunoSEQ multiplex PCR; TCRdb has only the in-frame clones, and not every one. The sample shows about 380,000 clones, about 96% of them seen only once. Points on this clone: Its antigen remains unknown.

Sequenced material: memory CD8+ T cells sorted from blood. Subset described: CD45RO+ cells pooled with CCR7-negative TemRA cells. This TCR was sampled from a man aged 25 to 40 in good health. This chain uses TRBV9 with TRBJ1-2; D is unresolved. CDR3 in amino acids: CASSVGRNGYGYTF. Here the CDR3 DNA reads TGTGCCAGCAGCGTAGGAAGGAACGGCTATGGCTACACCTTC.